The clone carrying this T cell receptor beta chain qualifies as medium-sized. The J segment lost 3 bases and the V segment lost 7 bases, leaving 14 bases of the junction unmatched. The V gene's germline CDR1 is MDHEN and CDR2 SYDVKM. The CDR3 is 17 amino acids. This sample was included in a study of blood T cell repertoires in COVID-19. Study details: Specimens from acute and convalescent COVID-19 originated in the United States, Italy and Spain. Sample material is recorded as cDNA or gDNA derived from T cells, B-cell-depleted T cells, or PBMCs.

Original processing notes: The authors estimated nucleated cell counts from reference gene primer amplification. Repertoires were generated with immunoSEQ multiplex PCR, while TCRdb's copy carries only in-frame clones and drops some. The V and J calls and clone size come from that table; D and trimming were worked out from the DNA. The repertoire includes about 46,000 clones, around 85% of them detected once, and 6.5% sits in the top ten. The sequenced material came from peripheral blood. The receptor's source is a man aged 60-69 years with acute or convalescent COVID-19. This chain connects TRBV28 to TRBJ1-5; 8 bases align to TRBD1. CDR3 DNA sequence: TGTGCCAGCACCCAAGGCGAGACAGGGGACATCAATCAGCCCCAGCATTTT. This translates into CASTQGETGDINQPQHF.